The clone carrying this TCR beta chain was seen only a few times. The data derive from a study of graft-versus-host responses after intestinal transplantation. Germline V gives CDR1 SGHRS, CDR2 YFSETQ. V lost 4 bases and J 8 bases, leaving 19 bases between the germline ends. The CDR3 extends over 15 amino acids. Libraries were prepared by immunoSEQ multiplex PCR; TCRdb keeps only in-frame clonotypes and omits some of them. The sample includes some 25,000 clones, approximately 40% of them seen just once. Whole-study results and caveats: Some patients had graft-donor T cell macrochimerism, and their allografts showed high graft-versus-host to host-versus-graft clonal ratios. Early post-transplant HvG declines tracked with peak circulating GvH clone levels. Researchers found GvH clones in recipient marrow, and some showed up first in ileum or blood.

This sample comprised alloreactive CD4+ T cells from a mixed lymphocyte reaction culture, obtained before intestinal transplant. The subset is: CFSE-low proliferating T cells sorted from roughly six-day pre-transplant mixed lymphocyte reaction (GvH or HvG direction). This TCR came from a human patient who received an intestinal transplant. This sequence joins TRBV5-1 and TRBJ2-1; TRBD1 might be the D (5 bases). CDR3 nucleotides: TGCGCCAGCAGCGAAACAGGACACCGTTGGGATGAGCAGTTCTTC. This gives the protein CASSETGHRWDEQFF.